What follows describes a single T cell receptor (beta chain). Its matching antigen is unknown. These data originate in a study of radiotherapy plus CTLA-4 blockade in lung cancer. Overall study findings and caveats: Reports state that early shifts in blood T cell clones, with interferon-beta, best predicted response. Some TCR clones had been derived from tumors. These clones expanded in peripheral blood after radiotherapy plus ipilimumab.

With ipilimumab providing CTLA-4 blockade, focal radiation was administered to patients who had chemo-refractory metastatic non-small-cell lung cancer. The method was immunoSEQ multiplex PCR; TCRdb's version includes in-frame clones alone and lacks a portion of them. Here the sample spans some 94,000 clones, 80% to 85% being singletons. Trimming shortened V by 6 bases and J by 5 bases, and 10 bases separated the two germline ends. Germline V gives CDR1 MNHEY, CDR2 SMNVEV (reference sequence). This CDR3 has 12 amino acids. The rearrangement uses TRBV27 and TRBJ1-1, with a tentative D call TRBD1 (6 bases). The sequence came from a human donor with non-small cell lung cancer that progressed on radiotherapy plus ipilimumab. The input for sequencing was peripheral blood, taken from a patient treated with radiotherapy plus ipilimumab. CDR3 DNA sequence: TGTGCCAGCAGCCAAGGGGGGACTGAAGCTTTCTTT. Amino acids: CASSQGGTEAFF.